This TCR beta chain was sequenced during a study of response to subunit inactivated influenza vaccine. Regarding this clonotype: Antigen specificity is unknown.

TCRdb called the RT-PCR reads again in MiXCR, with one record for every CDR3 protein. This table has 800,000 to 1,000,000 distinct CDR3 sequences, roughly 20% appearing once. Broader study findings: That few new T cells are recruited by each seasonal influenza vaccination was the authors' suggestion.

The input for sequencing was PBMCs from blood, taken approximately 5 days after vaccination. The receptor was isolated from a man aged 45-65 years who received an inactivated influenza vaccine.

In DNA, the CDR3 is TGTGCCAGCAGTTTATACAGCAATAGCAATCAGCCCCAGCATTTT. Translating gives CASSLYSNSNQPQHF. The chain uses TRBV27 and TRBJ1-5; D call uncertain. V lost 1 base and J 0 bases, leaving 7 bases between the germline ends. Looked up from germline, CDR1 is MNHEY and CDR2 is SMNVEV (reference sequence). The CDR3 is 15 residues long.